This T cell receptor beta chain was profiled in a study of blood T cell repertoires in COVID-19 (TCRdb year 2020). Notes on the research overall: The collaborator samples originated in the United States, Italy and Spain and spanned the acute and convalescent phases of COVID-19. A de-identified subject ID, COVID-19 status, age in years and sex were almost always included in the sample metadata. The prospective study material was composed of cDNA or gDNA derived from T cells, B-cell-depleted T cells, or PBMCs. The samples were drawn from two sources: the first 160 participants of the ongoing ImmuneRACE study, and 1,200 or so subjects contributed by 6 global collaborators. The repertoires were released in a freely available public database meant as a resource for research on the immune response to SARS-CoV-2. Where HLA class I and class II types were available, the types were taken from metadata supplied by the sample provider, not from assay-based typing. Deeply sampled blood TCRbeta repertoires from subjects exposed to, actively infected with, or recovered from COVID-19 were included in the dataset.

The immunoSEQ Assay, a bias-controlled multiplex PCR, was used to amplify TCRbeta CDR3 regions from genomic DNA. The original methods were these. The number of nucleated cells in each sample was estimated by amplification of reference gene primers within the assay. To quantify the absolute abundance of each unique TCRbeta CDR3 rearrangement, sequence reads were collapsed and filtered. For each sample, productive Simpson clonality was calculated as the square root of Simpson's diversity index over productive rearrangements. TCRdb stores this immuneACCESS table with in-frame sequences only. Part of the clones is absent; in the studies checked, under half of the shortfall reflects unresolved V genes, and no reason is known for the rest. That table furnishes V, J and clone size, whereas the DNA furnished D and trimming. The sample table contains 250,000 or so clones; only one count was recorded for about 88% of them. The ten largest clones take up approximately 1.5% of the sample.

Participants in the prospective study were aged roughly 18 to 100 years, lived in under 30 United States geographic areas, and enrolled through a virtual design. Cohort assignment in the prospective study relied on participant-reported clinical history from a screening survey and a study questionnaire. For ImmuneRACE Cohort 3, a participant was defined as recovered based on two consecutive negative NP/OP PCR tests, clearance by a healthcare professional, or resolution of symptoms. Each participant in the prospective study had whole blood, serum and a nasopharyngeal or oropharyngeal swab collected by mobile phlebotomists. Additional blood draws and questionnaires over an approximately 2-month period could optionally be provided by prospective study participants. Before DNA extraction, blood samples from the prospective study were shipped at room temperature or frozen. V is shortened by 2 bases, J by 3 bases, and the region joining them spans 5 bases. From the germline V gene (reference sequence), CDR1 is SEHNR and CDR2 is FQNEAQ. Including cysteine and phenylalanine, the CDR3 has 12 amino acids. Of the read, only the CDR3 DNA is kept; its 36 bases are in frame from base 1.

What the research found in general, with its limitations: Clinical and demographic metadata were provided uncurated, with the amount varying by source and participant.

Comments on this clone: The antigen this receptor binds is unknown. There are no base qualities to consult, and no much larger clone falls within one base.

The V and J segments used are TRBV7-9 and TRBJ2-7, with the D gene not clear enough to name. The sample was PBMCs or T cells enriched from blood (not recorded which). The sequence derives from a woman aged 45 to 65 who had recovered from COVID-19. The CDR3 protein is CASSLNGYEQYF. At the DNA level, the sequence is TGTGCCAGCAGCTTAAACGGCTACGAGCAGTACTTC. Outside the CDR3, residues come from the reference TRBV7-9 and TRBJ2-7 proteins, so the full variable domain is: DTGVSQNPRHKITKRGQNVTFRCDPISEHNRLYWYRQTLGQGPEFLTYFQNEAQLEKSRLLSDRFSAERPKGSFSTLEIQRTEQGDSAMYLCASSLNGYEQYFGPGTRLTVT.